This T cell receptor beta chain was obtained from a study of T cell responses to AZD1222 COVID-19 vaccine. Data came from immunoSEQ multiplex PCR; TCRdb stores just in-frame clones and leaves some out. The data contain 200,000 or so clones, more than 75% of them seen just once; the ten biggest clones take up around 2.9%. Study-level points and caveats: Baseline seropositivity occurred in only 5 to 7 AZD1222 recipients. Vaccine-related CD4 TCRs covered spike, predominating at 160-218 and 743-854. Clonal diversity was possibly underestimated, and the donors were mostly white British, with more females.

Worth noting for this clone: Its target is unknown.

The germline V gene has CDR1 LGHNA and CDR2 YSLEER. V shed 0 bases and J shed 1 base, with 5 bases lying between them. The CDR3 sequence is 14 residues long. The sequence was collected from an adult in good health. The chain carries TRBV4-3 and TRBJ2-3; no reliable D call. The starting material was peripheral blood, obtained on day 0 of MenACWY control vaccination. DNA for the CDR3: TGCGCCAGCAGCCAAGAGGGTCGCACAGATACGCAGTATTTT. This encodes CASSQEGRTDTQYF.